These 9 T cell receptor beta chains were all obtained from the same sample, sequenced in a study of blood T cells in healthy people across ages. Then a second PCR, running roughly 7 to 11 cycles, was carried out with a sample-barcoded 5' primer and a J-beta primer mix. Via MiXCR, TCRdb re-called the 5' RACE reads, giving one row per CDR3 protein. The table lists over 600,000 distinct CDR3 sequences, about 45% of them singletons, with about a sixth in the top ten. Sample: blood. These receptors were collected from a man older than 75 in good health.

This clonotype occurred a few times. V is TRBV6-5 and J is TRBJ2-1; 7 nucleotides agree with TRBD1. The junction had 7 bases not matched to a gene; V was cut back by 2 bases and J by 9 bases. CDR1 is MNHEY, CDR2 SVGAGI, per germline. The CDR3 covers 14 residues. The CDR3 sequence: CASSYRQGVGEQFF. CDR3 nucleotide sequence: TGTGCCAGCAGTTACAGACAGGGCGTGGGTGAGCAGTTCTTC.

This clonotype was counted a few times. The chain couples TRBV4-3 to TRBJ2-7; D ambiguous. The length of the CDR3 is 11 residues. The germline V gene has CDR1 LGHNA and CDR2 YSLEER. The V and J ends lost 3 bases and 3 bases respectively, with 3 bases between them. The CDR3 nucleotides read TGCGCCAGCAGCCATAACTACGAGCAGTACTTC. It is translated as CASSHNYEQYF.

The chain joins TRBV5-1 to TRBJ2-4; tentative D call: TRBD2 (5 bases). Looked up from germline, CDR1 is SGHRS and CDR2 is YFSETQ. V lost 7 bases and J 13 bases, leaving 21 bases between the germline ends. The CDR3 covers 13 residues. This chain's CDR3 is CASSRRTDWEQYF. The CDR3 DNA reads as TGCGCCAGCTCACGCCGGACTGATTGGGAGCAGTACTTC.

This chain joins TRBV5-6 and TRBJ2-5; the D gene is possibly TRBD1 (6 bases). This CDR3 has 15 amino acids. Deletions cut 4 bases from V and 5 bases from J, with 18 bases between. Germline V lookup: CDR1 SGHDT, CDR2 YYEEEE. CDR3 amino acids: CASSDAGAVLETQYF. The CDR3 DNA is TGTGCCAGCAGCGATGCAGGGGCGGTGCTGGAGACCCAGTACTTC.

The chain employs TRBV7-2 and TRBJ2-2, with TRBD2 matching 8 bases. The CDR3 is 16 amino acids. From germline, CDR1 is SGHTA and CDR2 FQGNSA. V shed 0 bases and J 5 bases; nucleotides not matched to a gene: 5. Here the CDR3 reads CASSLAQAGGTGELFF. The CDR3 DNA sequence: TGTGCCAGCAGCTTAGCGCAGGCGGGAGGTACCGGGGAGCTGTTTTTT. The full variable domain, rest sourced from reference TRBV7-2 and TRBJ2-2, is GAGVSQSPSNKVTEKGKDVELRCDPISGHTALYWYRQSLGQGLEFLIYFQGNSAPDKSGLPSDRFSAERTGGSVSTLTIQRTQQEDSAVYLCASSLAQAGGTGELFFGEGSRLTVL.

A word on this clonotype: A read error may explain this, as a much larger clone is one base away. J is TRBJ2-5 and V is TRBV11-2; no reliable D call. Trimming pared 1 base from V and 4 bases from J, leaving 10 bases between. Germline V gives CDR1 SGHAT, CDR2 FQNNGV. This CDR3 is built from 14 residues. For the CDR3, the DNA is TGTGCCAGCAGCTTAGCTGTCTGGGGAGAGACCCAGTACTTC. Its translation: CASSLAVWGETQYF. Full variable domain (missing parts from reference TRBV11-2 and TRBJ2-5): EAGVAQSPRYKIIEKRQSVAFWCNPISGHATLYWYQQILGQGPKLLIQFQNNGVVDDSQLPKDRFSAERLKGVDSTLKIQPAKLEDSAVYLCASSLAVWGETQYFGPGTRLLVL.

V is TRBV12-3 or TRBV12-4 and J is TRBJ2-1; D may be TRBD1 or TRBD2 (7 bases each). The V gene lost 6 bases and the J gene lost 12 bases, with 15 bases spanning the gap. This CDR3 is built from 12 residues. The CDR3: CASSPGGGRQFF. In DNA, the CDR3 is TGTGCCAGCAGCCCAGGGGGGGGAAGGCAGTTCTTC.

This clonotype was counted a few times. The chain has TRBV12-3 or TRBV12-4 and TRBJ1-5; 9 bases fit TRBD1. V was clipped by 6 bases and J by 6 bases; unmatched bases: 6. The CDR3 has 14 amino acids. As DNA, the CDR3 is TGTGCCAGCAGGCGGACAGGGGAAGGTCAGCCCCAGCATTTT. Its translation: CASRRTGEGQPQHF.

The chain employs TRBV28 and TRBJ2-3; D call uncertain. Germline V lookup: CDR1 MDHEN, CDR2 SYDVKM. The CDR3 length is 14 residues. V gave up 7 bases and J gave up 0 bases, with 11 bases separating them. In DNA, the CDR3 is TGTGCCAGCACCTTGGGTGTTAGCACAGATACGCAGTATTTT. As protein: CASTLGVSTDTQYF. Full variable domain (missing parts from reference TRBV28 and TRBJ2-3): DVKVTQSSRYLVKRTGEKVFLECVQDMDHENMFWYRQDPGLGLRLIYFSYDVKMKEKGDIPEGYSVSREKKERFSLILESASTNQTSMYLCASTLGVSTDTQYFGPGTRLTVL.